These 10 T cell receptor beta chains were all obtained from the same sample, sequenced in a study of T cell responses to AZD1222 COVID-19 vaccine. The protocol was immunoSEQ multiplex PCR, while the TCRdb copy is restricted to in-frame clones and leaves out a portion. The sample shows 55,000 to 70,000 clones, around four fifths of them seen only once. The sample in question was peripheral blood, obtained on day 0 of AZD1222 vaccination. The receptors derive from an adult in good health.

The chain uses TRBV19 and TRBJ2-2, with TRBD2 identical over 11 bases. Losses at the gene ends were 9 bases for V and 4 bases for J; bases not matched to a gene: 7. CDR1 is LNHDA and CDR2 is SQIVND in the germline V gene (reference sequence). The length of the CDR3 is 15 residues. The CDR3 here is CASLKLAGGTGELFF. CDR3 bases: TGTGCCAGCCTGAAGCTAGCGGGGGGCACCGGGGAGCTGTTTTTT.

V gene TRBV30 combines with J gene TRBJ1-2; a weak D match, TRBD1 (5 bases). Germline V gene data show CDR1 as GTSNPN and CDR2 as SVGIG (reference sequence). Trimming cost V 5 bases and J 8 bases, with 15 bases left between them. The CDR3 is 12 amino acids. CDR3 DNA sequence: TGTGCCTGGGATACGGGACTCGCGGGCTACACCTTC. The encoded protein is CAWDTGLAGYTF. Full variable domain (missing parts from reference TRBV30 and TRBJ1-2): SQTIHQWPATLVQPVGSPLSLECTVEGTSNPNLYWYRQAAGRGLQLLFYSVGIGQISSEVPQNLSASRPQDRQFILSSKKLLLSDSGFYLCAWDTGLAGYTFGSGTRLTVV.

V is TRBV11-2 and J is TRBJ1-1; the D is unclear. The V end was cut by 6 bases, the J end by 6 bases, with 14 bases between. CDR3 length: 13 residues. CDR1 is SGHAT and CDR2 is FQNNGV in the germline V gene. The CDR3 protein is CASSFPVGPEAFF. The CDR3 DNA sequence: TGTGCCAGCAGTTTTCCAGTGGGTCCTGAAGCTTTCTTT.

The chain employs TRBV7-6 and TRBJ2-1, with D tentatively TRBD1 or TRBD2 (6 bases each). V was shortened by 6 bases and J by 4 bases, with 16 bases between the two germline ends. In germline, CDR1 is SGHVS, CDR2 FNYEAQ. The CDR3 has 15 residues. The CDR3: CASSSGGGQYNEQFF. CDR3 coding DNA: TGTGCCAGCAGTTCAGGAGGGGGGCAGTACAATGAGCAGTTCTTC.

This clone was counted a few times. The chain recombines TRBV2 with TRBJ2-3; possibly TRBD1 or TRBD2 for D (7 bases each). Trimming took 7 bases from V and 4 from J, leaving 12 bases between them. This CDR3 comprises 13 residues. Per the germline V gene, CDR1 is SNHLY and CDR2 is FYNNEI. CDR3 DNA: TGTGCCAGCAATCCAGGGGGGGCAGATACGCAGTATTTT. The encoded protein is CASNPGGADTQYF.

CDR3 DNA sequence: TGTGCCAGCAGGGCCCTGCCTAGCACAGATACGCAGTATTTT. Its translation is CASRALPSTDTQYF. J is TRBJ2-3 and V is TRBV6-4; D is unclear. Germline CDR1 reads MRHNA; CDR2 reads SNTAGT. The CDR3 length is 14 residues. Trimming took off 6 bases at V and 0 bases at J, with 10 bases between the two ends.

The chain carries TRBV6-1 and TRBJ2-7, with D maybe TRBD2 (5 bases). The CDR3 length is 16 residues. The V gene lost 2 bases and the J gene lost 2 bases, with 16 bases spanning the gap. Germline V gene lookup returns CDR1 MNHNS and CDR2 SASEGT. In nucleotides, the CDR3 is TGTGCCAGCAGTGAAAAAGTGGGCGGAGGTACCTACGAGCAGTACTTC. Its protein product is CASSEKVGGGTYEQYF.

This chain links TRBV5-6 with TRBJ2-7, with 11 bases that match TRBD1. This CDR3 has 16 residues. CDR1 SGHDT and CDR2 YYEEEE come from the germline V gene. V lost 0 bases, J lost 6 bases, and 8 bases stayed unmatched. The CDR3 DNA reads TGTGCCAGCAGCTTGGCGAGAGGACAGGGGGCTGGCGAGCAGTACTTC. Its translation is CASSLARGQGAGEQYF.

The chain couples TRBV5-4 to TRBJ2-3; unclear D gene. Germline lookup yields CDR1 SGHNT and CDR2 YYREEE (reference sequence). V was clipped by 1 base and J by 4 bases, with 13 bases between them. The CDR3 has 15 amino acids. CDR3 in DNA: TGTGCCAGCAGCTTGTTTGGGTCAAATCCAGATACGCAGTATTTT. As protein: CASSLFGSNPDTQYF.

V is TRBV4-1 and J is TRBJ1-1, with TRBD1 as a possible D gene (5 bases). CDR1 is MGHRA and CDR2 is YSYEKL in the germline V gene. This CDR3 contains 16 residues. Trimming cost V 3 bases and J 0 bases, with 14 bases left between them. The CDR3 region has the DNA TGCGCCAGCAGCCACCCCCGGGACCTCTTGAACACTGAAGCTTTCTTT. This encodes CASSHPRDLLNTEAFF.